This is a list of T cell receptor beta chains from one sample in a study of T cell responses to AZD1222 COVID-19 vaccine. Produced via immunoSEQ multiplex PCR; TCRdb's table is partial and in-frame only. The sample lists 60,000 to 100,000 clones; about 91% were seen once. Source: peripheral blood, taken on day 0 of MenACWY control vaccination. These receptors came from an adult in good health. CDR3s include the opening cysteine and the closing phenylalanine or tryptophan. A D gene is named only where the DNA matches it firmly. The size entry is marked missing in some rows and otherwise reads once, few, many or a size class.

TRBV6-5	.	TRBD1	TRBJ1-4	TGTGCCAGCAGTTACAACAGGGGAAGCGAAAAACTGTTTTTT	CASSYNRGSEKLFF
TRBV11-2	.	.	TRBJ2-5	TGTGCCAGCAGAATCCGGGACGGAGGGACCCGGACCCAGTACTTC	CASRIRDGGTRTQYF
TRBV7-3	.	TRBD1	TRBJ2-6	TGTGCCAGCAGTCGGACAGGGAACGGGGCCAACGTCCTGACTTTC	CASSRTGNGANVLTF
TRBV24-1	once	TRBD1	TRBJ2-1	TGTGCCACCAGTGATACTGGGACAGACAACAATGAGCAGTTCTTC	CATSDTGTDNNEQFF
TRBV15	.	.	TRBJ2-7	TGTGCCACCAGCAGAGCGGGTAGCGGCGCCTACGAGCAGTACTTC	CATSRAGSGAYEQYF
TRBV29-1	.	TRBD2	TRBJ2-7	TGCAGCGTTGAAGAAGGCGGGAGATGGGAGCAGTACTTC	CSVEEGGRWEQYF
TRBV24-1	.	.	TRBJ1-3	TGTGCCACCAGTGATTTTGGAAACACCATATATTTT	CATSDFGNTIYF
TRBV6-2/TRBV6-3	.	.	TRBJ2-1	TGTGCCAGCAGTGACCCGGGATCCTCGGGGTCCTACAATGAGCAGTTCTTC	CASSDPGSSGSYNEQFF
TRBV7-2	.	TRBD2	TRBJ2-1	TGTGCCAGCAGCTTAGGACTAGCGGTCATACAGAATGAGCAGTTCTTC	CASSLGLAVIQNEQFF
TRBV9	.	.	TRBJ2-1	TGTGCCAGCAGCGTAGGTTCAGGGAATGAGCAGTTCTTC	CASSVGSGNEQFF
TRBV2	.	TRBD2	TRBJ2-3	TGTGCCACTAAGCGGGGGCAAAGGGGAGATACGCAGTATTTT	CATKRGQRGDTQYF
TRBV19	.	.	TRBJ2-6	TGTGCCAGTAGCTTTCGGACAGCTGGGGCCAACGTCCTGACTTTC	CASSFRTAGANVLTF
TRBV28	.	.	TRBJ2-7	TGTGCCAGCAGTTTGTATGGCGCGACAGCGGGCGTCGGGGAGCAGTACTTC	CASSLYGATAGVGEQYF
TRBV7-2	.	.	TRBJ2-2	TGTGCCAGCAGCTTATTAACCGTGAACACCGGGGAGCTGTTTTTT	CASSLLTVNTGELFF
TRBV5-1	.	.	TRBJ2-5	TGCGCCAGCAGCTTAGGGACCCGTAAAGAGACCCAGTACTTC	CASSLGTRKETQYF
TRBV7-2	once	TRBD2	TRBJ2-1	TGTGCCAGCAGCTCGAGCGGGACTAGCGGGACAAATGAGCAGTTCTTC	CASSSSGTSGTNEQFF
TRBV5-1	.	TRBD2	TRBJ2-1	TGCGCCAGCAGCTTAATCCGAACCGGGACTAGCGGGAGCAATGAGCAGTTCTTC	CASSLIRTGTSGSNEQFF
TRBV9	.	.	TRBJ2-2	TGTGCCAGCAACAAACTGGAGGGAGGGAACACCGGGGAGCTGTTTTTT	CASNKLEGGNTGELFF
TRBV18	.	TRBD2	TRBJ2-1	TGTGCCAGCTCACAGACTCTAGCGGGGGACTACAATGAGCAGTTCTTC	CASSQTLAGDYNEQFF
TRBV7-6	.	TRBD2	TRBJ2-3	TGTGCCAGCAGCTTGGGTAGCGGGGGGGGCACAGATACGCAGTATTTT	CASSLGSGGGTDTQYF
TRBV4-1	.	.	TRBJ1-3	TGCGCCAGCAGCCAGGGCGAAAGGACAGACTCTGGAAACACCATATATTTT	CASSQGERTDSGNTIYF
TRBV4-3	.	TRBD2	TRBJ2-2	TGCGCCAGCAGCCAAGGCGGACTAGCGGGAGTCAACGGGGAGCTGTTTTTT	CASSQGGLAGVNGELFF
TRBV7-3	once	.	TRBJ1-1	TGTGCCAGCAGCTTGAGGGAAGGCGACACTGAAGCTTTCTTT	CASSLREGDTEAFF
TRBV10-2	.	.	TRBJ2-1	TGCGCCAGCTCCCCCAGCTCCTACAATGAGCAGTTCTTC	CASSPSSYNEQFF
TRBV10-3	.	.	TRBJ2-1	TGTGCCATCAGCTACGACGGTGGCCAGGGCGGAAATGAGCAGTTCTTC	CAISYDGGQGGNEQFF
TRBV30	.	.	TRBJ2-3	TGTGCCCGGGCCAGGGGCGGGGCCGATGAGGATACGCAGTATTTT	CARARGGADEDTQYF
TRBV6-2/TRBV6-3	.	TRBD1	TRBJ1-5	TGTGCCAGCAGTACTGGACAGGGCTTCGATCAGCCCCAGCATTTT	CASSTGQGFDQPQHF
TRBV12-3/TRBV12-4	.	.	TRBJ1-5	TGTGCCAGCAGTTCCAATCAGCCCCAGCATTTT	CASSSNQPQHF
TRBV7-9	once	TRBD2	TRBJ2-3	TGTGCCAGCAACCCGGGACTAAGCACAGATACGCAGTATTTT	CASNPGLSTDTQYF
TRBV9	.	.	TRBJ2-1	TGTGCCAGCAGCGTAGGTCAGTACAATGAGCAGTTCTTC	CASSVGQYNEQFF
TRBV9	.	.	TRBJ2-1	TGTGCCAGCAGCGTCTCCTCTCTTAGCGATGAGCAGTTCTTC	CASSVSSLSDEQFF
TRBV7-2	.	TRBD1	TRBJ2-6	TGTGCCAGTAACCGGGACAGGGACCTCTCTGGGGCCAACGTCCTGACTTTC	CASNRDRDLSGANVLTF
TRBV30	.	TRBD1	TRBJ1-6	TGTGCCTGGAACCCGGGACAGGGGCGGTTGAGTAATTCACCCCTCCACTTT	CAWNPGQGRLSNSPLHF
TRBV18	once	.	TRBJ1-2	TGTGCCAGCTCACCAATGACCGGGCCGACAGACTATGGCTACACCTTC	CASSPMTGPTDYGYTF
TRBV9	.	.	TRBJ1-6	TGTGCCAGCAGCGCCAGGGGCGCCGAGGGTAATTCACCCCTCCACTTT	CASSARGAEGNSPLHF
TRBV19	.	TRBD1	TRBJ2-2	TGTGCCAGTAGCCAATCAGGGGGCATTGGGGCAGGGGAGCTGTTTTTT	CASSQSGGIGAGELFF
TRBV7-3	.	TRBD2	TRBJ2-7	TGTGCCAGCAGCGCCGCGGGGGGATCCCCCTACGAGCAGTACTTC	CASSAAGGSPYEQYF
TRBV24-1	.	TRBD1	TRBJ2-7	TGTGCCACCAGTGATTCGACAGGGGACCCCTACGAGCAGTACTTC	CATSDSTGDPYEQYF
TRBV7-9	once	.	TRBJ1-2	TGTGCCAGCAGCTTACCGGCGAACTATGGCTACACCTTC	CASSLPANYGYTF
TRBV2	.	TRBD1	TRBJ1-4	TGTGCCAGCAGTGAAGCTCAGGGGGCTAGGGAAAAACTGTTTTTT	CASSEAQGAREKLFF
TRBV3-1/TRBV3-2	.	.	TRBJ1-2	TGTGCCAGCAGCCAAGATTCCCCAGGGTTCGAAACACGTTACACCTTC	CASSQDSPGFETRYTF
TRBV28	once	TRBD1	TRBJ1-1	TGTGCCAGCAGTTTGGGGACAGGGGCGGGTGAAGCTTTCTTT	CASSLGTGAGEAFF
TRBV10-3	.	TRBD2	TRBJ2-2	TGTGCCATCCCCGGGACTAGCGATACCGGGGAGCTGTTTTTT	CAIPGTSDTGELFF
TRBV6-6	.	TRBD2	TRBJ2-7	TGTGCCAGCAGTGCACGGACTAGCGGGAGATCTGACGAGCAGTACTTC	CASSARTSGRSDEQYF
TRBV5-1	.	TRBD2	TRBJ2-3	TGCGCCAGCAGCTTGCTAGCGGGAGGGCCCGCTGATTGGGATACGCAGTATTTT	CASSLLAGGPADWDTQYF
TRBV28	.	.	TRBJ2-7	TGTGCCAGCAGTTTCCAGATGAACTACGAGCAGTACTTC	CASSFQMNYEQYF
TRBV19	.	TRBD1	TRBJ1-6	TGTGCCAGTAGTCCCCCAGGGGGTCTTTCACCCCTCCACTTT	CASSPPGGLSPLHF
TRBV15	few	.	TRBJ2-7	TGTGCCACCAGCAGAGTCGGGCAGATATACGAGCAGTACTTC	CATSRVGQIYEQYF